Listed here are 20 T cell receptor beta chains from one sample, sequenced in a study of cytomegalovirus exposure and HLA in healthy donors. This table comes from immunoSEQ multiplex PCR, and its TCRdb copy is limited to in-frame clones, with some not included. The sample has about 250,000 clones; more than 75% are singletons. Sequenced: PBMCs. These receptors all stem from a man between 18 and 29 years old in good health and CMV-seropositive.

A few counts support this clone. This sample includes further DNA sequences coding for the same CDR3. CDR3 loop: CASSLGQGPSYEQYF. CDR3 coding DNA: TGTGCCAGCAGCCTCGGGCAGGGGCCCTCCTACGAGCAGTACTTC. The V call is TRBV7-8, the J call TRBJ2-7; a weak D match, TRBD1 (6 bases). CDR1 is SGHVS and CDR2 is FQNEAQ in the germline V gene. This CDR3 comprises 15 residues. V was cut by 5 bases and J by 0 bases, with 14 bases left in between.

The chain carries TRBV19 and TRBJ1-1, with 12 bases lining up with TRBD1. V lost 6 bases to trimming and J lost 5 bases; unmatched junction nucleotides: 10. Germline assignment: CDR1 LNHDA and CDR2 SQIVND (reference sequence). This CDR3 is built from 16 residues. CDR3: CASRAMGQGARTEAFF. The CDR3 DNA is TGTGCCAGTAGGGCCATGGGACAGGGGGCAAGAACTGAAGCTTTCTTT.

This clone was seen a single time. The chain joins TRBV15 to TRBJ2-7, with 7 nucleotides matching TRBD1. The CDR3 totals 15 residues. V was clipped by 4 bases and J by 0 bases; unmatched bases: 6. Germline V gene data show CDR1 as LNHNV and CDR2 as YYDKDF (reference sequence). The CDR3 DNA sequence: TGTGCCACCAGCATAGGACAGGAGAGCTCCTACGAGCAGTACTTC. This translates into CATSIGQESSYEQYF.

This chain links TRBV11-2 with TRBJ1-2; maybe TRBD1 (5 bases). Trimming cost V 0 bases and J 6 bases, with 20 bases left between them. The CDR3 is 17 residues long. The germline V gene encodes CDR1 SGHAT and CDR2 FQNNGV. CDR3 in DNA: TGTGCCAGCAGCTTAGACTGGGGTCTTCCAGGGAGCCATGGCTACACCTTC. Amino acid sequence: CASSLDWGLPGSHGYTF.

The chain links TRBV7-2 to TRBJ2-5; a possible D gene is TRBD1 (5 bases). CDR3 length: 14 amino acids. V was clipped by 6 bases and J by 3 bases, with 14 bases between them. The germline CDR1 and CDR2 sequences are SGHTA and FQGNSA. DNA for the CDR3: TGTGCCAGCAGTCCCTCCTCCAGGGAAGAGACCCAGTACTTC. Translating gives CASSPSSREETQYF.

A word on this clone: Other DNA sequences from this sample encode an identical CDR3 as well. The chain employs TRBV29-1 and TRBJ1-2, with D hard to call. The germline gives CDR1 SQVTM, CDR2 ANQGSEA. The length of the CDR3 is 11 residues. V was pared by 3 bases and J by 5 bases, with 7 bases between. The CDR3 coding sequence is TGCAGCGTTGACCGGGGTTATGGCTACACCTTC. Translation: CSVDRGYGYTF.

V usage is TRBV5-1 and J usage is TRBJ2-3, with D possibly TRBD2 on 6 matching bases. V was shortened by 0 bases and J by 4 bases, with 27 bases between the two germline ends. The CDR3 runs 20 residues. Germline V gives CDR1 SGHRS, CDR2 YFSETQ. The CDR3 sequence is CASSLDSRVAEVLSADTQYF. CDR3 DNA: TGCGCCAGCAGCTTGGATAGCAGGGTAGCGGAGGTCCTTTCCGCAGATACGCAGTATTTT.

The V gene is TRBV5-8, the J gene TRBJ1-1; 7 bases fit TRBD1. With V trimmed by 2 bases and J by 3 bases, 4 bases remained unmatched. The germline V gene has CDR1 SGHTS and CDR2 YDEGEE. CDR3 size: 14 residues. DNA for the CDR3: TGTGCCAGCAGCTTCGGACAGGAAGACACTGAAGCTTTCTTT. It translates to CASSFGQEDTEAFF. The full variable domain, in which reference TRBV5-8 and TRBJ1-1 provide the parts outside the CDR3, is EAGVTQSPTHLIKTRGQQATLRCSPISGHTSVYWYQQALGLGLQFLLWYDEGEERNRGNFPPRFSGRQFPNYSSELNVNALELEDSALYLCASSFGQEDTEAFFGQGTRLTVV.

This chain connects TRBV5-6 to TRBJ1-1; D uncertain. The CDR3 loop spans 13 amino acids. V was trimmed by 0 bases and J by 4 bases, leaving 7 bases between them. CDR1 and CDR2 from the germline V gene are SGHDT and YYEEEE. The CDR3 DNA reads TGTGCCAGCAGCTTGGGTCAGGCCACTGAAGCTTTCTTT. Amino acids: CASSLGQATEAFF.

CDR3 sequence (DNA): TGTGCCTGGCAGGGGGTTAGGGAGACCCAGTACTTC. Translation: CAWQGVRETQYF. The gene calls are TRBV30 and TRBJ2-5, with 7 bases lining up with TRBD1. The trim removed 5 bases at V and 5 bases at J, leaving 5 bases unmatched. The germline V gene encodes CDR1 GTSNPN and CDR2 SVGIG (reference sequence). The CDR3 is made up of 12 amino acids.

The rearrangement links TRBV7-3 to TRBJ2-5, with 8 bases matching TRBD1. V lost 5 bases and J lost 4; bases outside the gene matches: 3. In germline, CDR1 is SGHTA, CDR2 FQGTGA. CDR3 length equals 13 residues. CDR3 in DNA: TGTGCCAGCAGCCGCGGACAGGGAGAGACCCAGTACTTC. Translated: CASSRGQGETQYF.

Only one count was recorded for this clone. The J gene is TRBJ2-5, the V gene TRBV28, with D possibly being TRBD1 or TRBD2 (5 bases each). This CDR3 has 15 amino acids. Trimming removed 7 bases from V and 5 bases from J, with 20 bases in between. Germline V gene lookup returns CDR1 MDHEN and CDR2 SYDVKM. The DNA for the CDR3 is TGTGCCAGCACCCACTCAGGGCGGGCTGGGGAGACCCAGTACTTC. Its protein product is CASTHSGRAGETQYF.

Only one count was recorded for this clone. This chain connects TRBV5-1 to TRBJ1-5; D ambiguous. Germline V gene sequence: CDR1 SGHRS, CDR2 YFSETQ. CDR3 size: 13 residues. V lost 5 bases, J lost 4 bases, and 10 bases lay in between. For the CDR3, the DNA is TGCGCCAGCAGGGAGCAGCCTAATCAGCCCCAGCATTTT. Its translation: CASREQPNQPQHF.

The rearrangement joins TRBV6-5 to TRBJ2-7; 7 bases align to TRBD2. The germline V gene encodes CDR1 MNHEY and CDR2 SVGAGI. V trimming: 6 bases; J trimming: 2 bases; junction bases outside the gene matches: 10. The CDR3 runs to 15 residues. CDR3 coding DNA: TGTGCCAGCAGCCTCGGCCCTAGCGGAACCTACGAGCAGTACTTC. This encodes CASSLGPSGTYEQYF.

This sequence joins TRBV27 and TRBJ2-2; 9 bases are shared with TRBD2. Germline CDR1 MNHEY, CDR2 SMNVEV (reference sequence). After removal of 2 bases from V and 7 bases from J, the junction contained 8 bases not matched to a gene. There are 16 residues in the CDR3. The DNA of the CDR3 is TGTGCCAGCAGTTTACTTTTAGCGGGAGTTAGCGGGGAGCTGTTTTTT. This sequence encodes CASSLLLAGVSGELFF.

This clone was observed a single time. This chain connects TRBV5-1 to TRBJ2-6, with D unclear. The CDR3 spans 16 residues. Trimming removed 1 base at V and 2 bases at J, with 10 bases between. Germline CDR1 reads SGHRS; CDR2 reads YFSETQ. The CDR3 loop reads CASSLSVLTGANVLTF. CDR3 in DNA: TGCGCCAGCAGCTTGTCTGTGCTTACTGGGGCCAACGTCCTGACTTTC.

V gene TRBV5-1 combines with J gene TRBJ2-7, with 9 nucleotides matching TRBD1. This CDR3 region has 13 residues. Germline-derived CDR1 and CDR2 are SGHRS and YFSETQ. With 5 bases clipped from V and 6 bases from J, the junction kept 6 bases outside the gene matches. CDR3 amino acids: CASSTGTGFEQYF. In DNA form, the CDR3 reads TGCGCCAGCAGTACCGGGACAGGGTTCGAGCAGTACTTC.

A word on this clone: This specimen includes other DNA sequences encoding the same CDR3. This chain uses TRBV5-4 with TRBJ2-1, with TRBD2 identical over 8 bases. J was trimmed by 4 bases and V by 1 base; bases with no gene match: 4. CDR1 and CDR2 (germline): SGHNT, YYREEE (reference sequence). The CDR3 runs to 15 residues. CDR3 in amino acids: CASSLLAGGYNEQFF. CDR3 coding DNA: TGTGCCAGCAGCTTGTTGGCGGGAGGATACAATGAGCAGTTCTTC. Variable domain in full (rest from reference TRBV5-4 and TRBJ2-1): ETGVTQSPTHLIKTRGQQVTLRCSSQSGHNTVSWYQQALGQGPQFIFQYYREEENGRGNFPPRFSGLQFPNYSSELNVNALELDDSALYLCASSLLAGGYNEQFFGPGTRLTVL.

The chain uses TRBV5-1 and TRBJ2-7, with TRBD1 as a possible D gene (6 bases). Per germline, CDR1 SGHRS and CDR2 YFSETQ. CDR3 size: 12 residues. Trimming shortened V by 6 bases and J by 1 base, and 8 bases separated the two germline ends. The CDR3 here is CASTGQSYEQYF. CDR3 nucleotides: TGCGCCAGCACCGGACAGTCCTACGAGCAGTACTTC.

The chain combines TRBV29-1 with TRBJ2-7, with TRBD1 matching 7 bases. Germline CDR1 is SQVTM and CDR2 is ANQGSEA. The V segment lost 6 bases and the J segment 0 bases; nucleotides outside the gene matches: 11. The CDR3 length is 15 residues. CDR3 in amino acids: CSVLKLTGSSYEQYF. The CDR3 coding sequence is TGCAGCGTCCTGAAATTGACAGGGAGCTCCTACGAGCAGTACTTC.